Listed below are T cell receptor beta chains from one sample, sequenced in a study of T cell repertoires in ileal Crohn's disease. Repertoires were generated with immunoSEQ multiplex PCR, while TCRdb's copy carries only in-frame clones and drops some. The data contain some 13,000 clones, 80% to 90% of them singletons. The sample consisted of ileal tissue. Receptor source: an adult with Crohn's disease. The CDR3 runs from the conserved cysteine through the conserved F or W. A D gene is named only where the DNA matches it firmly. Rows may omit the clone size; those that give it use once, few, many or a size class.

J: TRBJ2-7; D: -; V: TRBV7-7; size: once; DNA: TGTGCTAGCAGCTTAGCGCGAGAGGGGGAGTTCTACGAGCAGTACTTC; CDR3: CASSLAREGEFYEQYF
J: TRBJ2-7; D: TRBD1; V: TRBV10-3; size: large; DNA: TGTGCCATTCGGGACAGCAGCTCCTACGAGCAGTACTTC; CDR3: CAIRDSSSYEQYF
J: TRBJ2-1; D: -; V: TRBV5-6; size: -; DNA: TGTGCCAGCAGCCCTTACCTAGTTCAGAGCTACAATGAGCAGTTCTTC; CDR3: CASSPYLVQSYNEQFF
J: TRBJ2-1; D: -; V: TRBV19; size: few; DNA: TGTGCCAGTAGTATAGCCCTAGACGGTGAGCAGTTCTTC; CDR3: CASSIALDGEQFF
J: TRBJ1-5; D: -; V: TRBV2; size: once; DNA: TGTGCCAGCAGCCCCCAGCGGTTGGGGCCCCAGCATTTT; CDR3: CASSPQRLGPQHF
J: TRBJ2-5; D: -; V: TRBV18; size: -; DNA: TGTGCCAGCTCACCACCCACCCCGGGGGACCAAGAGACCCAGTACTTC; CDR3: CASSPPTPGDQETQYF
J: TRBJ2-1; D: TRBD2; V: TRBV9; size: -; DNA: TGTGCCAGCAGCGTAGACCCCTCTAGCGGGGTCAACAATGAGCAGTTCTTC; CDR3: CASSVDPSSGVNNEQFF
J: TRBJ1-5; D: -; V: TRBV7-2; size: -; DNA: TGTGCCAGCAGCCCCAGGGGAGGGAGTCAGCCCCAGCATTTT; CDR3: CASSPRGGSQPQHF
J: TRBJ2-3; D: TRBD1; V: TRBV7-2; size: -; DNA: TGTGCCAGCACCCCAACAGGGGCAGATACGCAGTATTTT; CDR3: CASTPTGADTQYF
J: TRBJ2-1; D: TRBD2; V: TRBV5-1; size: once; DNA: TGCGCCAGCAGCTTGGAGGGCGGGGGGCGGAACAATGAGCAGTTCTTC; CDR3: CASSLEGGGRNNEQFF
J: TRBJ2-4; D: TRBD2; V: TRBV12-5; size: once; DNA: TGTGCTAGTGGTTTGGTAAGGCTCACTACGGGACTAGCGGGCCCGGAGATGGACATTCAGTACTTC; CDR3: CASGLVRLTTGLAGPEMDIQYF
J: TRBJ1-5; D: -; V: TRBV25-1; size: once; DNA: TGTGCCAGCAGTGAACAGGGCTATCAGCCCCAGCATTTT; CDR3: CASSEQGYQPQHF
J: TRBJ1-1; D: -; V: TRBV28; size: once; DNA: TGTGCCAGCAGTTCGGTCAACAGGGATACAGCTTTCTTT; CDR3: CASSSVNRDTAFF
J: TRBJ1-5; D: TRBD1; V: TRBV6-4; size: -; DNA: TGTGCCAGCGGGGGGACAGGGAATCAGCCCCAGCATTTT; CDR3: CASGGTGNQPQHF
J: TRBJ2-1; D: TRBD2; V: TRBV5-6; size: -; DNA: TGTGCCAGCAGCTGGGGGAGCGGGAGGCAGAATGAGCAGTTCTTC; CDR3: CASSWGSGRQNEQFF
J: TRBJ2-7; D: -; V: TRBV19; size: -; DNA: TGTGCCAGCCTTCCCCAGGCGGGGGCGGCGGGTAACGAGCAGTACTTC; CDR3: CASLPQAGAAGNEQYF
J: TRBJ2-2; D: -; V: TRBV21-1; size: few; DNA: TGTGCCAGCAGCAACGAATTCAACAGGGTAGAGACCGGGGAGCTGTTTTTT; CDR3: CASSNEFNRVETGELFF
J: TRBJ2-7; D: -; V: TRBV28; size: -; DNA: TGTGCCAGCAGTTACAGGGTCCCCTACGAGCAGTACTTC; CDR3: CASSYRVPYEQYF
J: TRBJ1-1; D: TRBD1; V: TRBV11-3; size: -; DNA: TGTGCCAGCAGCCGTGACAGGGCGGTAACTGAAGCTTTCTTT; CDR3: CASSRDRAVTEAFF